The 5 T cell receptor beta chains below come from one sample, sequenced in a study of blood T cell repertoires in COVID-19. TCRdb's table, derived via immunoSEQ multiplex PCR, lists solely in-frame clones and lacks some. The profile shows 130,000 or so clones, 75% to 90% of them singletons. Specimen: PBMCs or T cells enriched from blood (not recorded which). The receptors were sampled from a man aged 30 to 39 who had recovered from COVID-19.

This clone was observed a handful of times. The V gene is TRBV4-1, the J gene TRBJ2-7; tentative D call: TRBD1 (6 bases). The germline V and J ends were trimmed by 0 bases and 5 bases, with 11 bases remaining between them. Germline V CDR1 and CDR2: MGHRA, YSYEKL. CDR3 size: 14 residues. CDR3: CASSQEQGRDEQYF. The CDR3 nucleotides are TGCGCCAGCAGCCAAGAACAGGGAAGGGACGAGCAGTACTTC.

This rearrangement joins TRBV20-1 to TRBJ1-6; 7 bases map to TRBD1. CDR1 DFQATT and CDR2 SNEGSKA come from the germline V gene (reference sequence). This CDR3 region has 15 residues. Trimming cost V 5 bases and J 8 bases; bases outside gene matches: 12. The DNA for the CDR3 is TGCAGTGCTCGTGCCTCGCGAGGGGGCGATTCACCCCTCCACTTT. Its protein product is CSARASRGGDSPLHF.

V and J are TRBV18 and TRBJ1-1; a weak D match, TRBD1 (5 bases). The CDR3 length is 15 residues. Germline assignment: CDR1 KGHSH and CDR2 LQKENI. Trimming took 1 base from V and 3 from J, leaving 12 bases between them. This CDR3 reads CASSPHSGFDTEAFF. CDR3 DNA: TGTGCCAGCTCACCACACTCAGGGTTCGACACTGAAGCTTTCTTT.

The chain recombines TRBV19 with TRBJ2-5; 11 nucleotides line up with TRBD2. Germline V gene sequence: CDR1 LNHDA, CDR2 SQIVND (reference sequence). The length of the CDR3 is 14 residues. With 6 bases clipped from V and 2 bases from J, the junction kept 2 bases outside the gene matches. The CDR3, as DNA: TGTGCCAGTAGGACTAGCGGGGAACAAGAGACCCAGTACTTC. Translation gives CASRTSGEQETQYF.

The chain recombines TRBV27 with TRBJ1-1, with 7 nucleotides matching TRBD1. The junction had 6 bases not matched to a gene; V was cut back by 2 bases and J by 6 bases. Germline CDR1 and CDR2: MNHEY and SMNVEV (reference sequence). This CDR3 is built from 14 residues. The CDR3 loop is CASSLDRARPEAFF. CDR3 DNA sequence: TGTGCCAGCAGTTTAGACAGGGCCCGGCCTGAAGCTTTCTTT.